This record covers a single TCR beta chain. These data belong to a study of cytomegalovirus exposure and HLA in healthy donors. The overall study: For the roughly 390 genotyped donors, approximately 82% fell within the Caucasian-associated ancestry cluster.

The CDR3 totals 14 residues. V lost 1 base to trimming and J lost 3 bases, with 10 bases between them. In germline, CDR1 is LGHNA, CDR2 YSLEER. Both 60 Vbeta primers and 13 Jbeta primers went into the PCR. Assay used: immunoSEQ multiplex PCR; TCRdb lists only in-frame clones, some missing. The sample has some 150,000 clones; 63% are singletons. This TCR was recovered from a woman between 55 and 75 years old in good health and CMV-seropositive. The sequenced material came from PBMCs. The rearrangement links TRBV4-3 to TRBJ2-7, with a weak D call TRBD2 (5 bases). CDR3 nucleotide sequence: TGCGCCAGCAGCCAAGGGCTAGCCTTCTACGAGCAGTACTTC. Translating it yields CASSQGLAFYEQYF.